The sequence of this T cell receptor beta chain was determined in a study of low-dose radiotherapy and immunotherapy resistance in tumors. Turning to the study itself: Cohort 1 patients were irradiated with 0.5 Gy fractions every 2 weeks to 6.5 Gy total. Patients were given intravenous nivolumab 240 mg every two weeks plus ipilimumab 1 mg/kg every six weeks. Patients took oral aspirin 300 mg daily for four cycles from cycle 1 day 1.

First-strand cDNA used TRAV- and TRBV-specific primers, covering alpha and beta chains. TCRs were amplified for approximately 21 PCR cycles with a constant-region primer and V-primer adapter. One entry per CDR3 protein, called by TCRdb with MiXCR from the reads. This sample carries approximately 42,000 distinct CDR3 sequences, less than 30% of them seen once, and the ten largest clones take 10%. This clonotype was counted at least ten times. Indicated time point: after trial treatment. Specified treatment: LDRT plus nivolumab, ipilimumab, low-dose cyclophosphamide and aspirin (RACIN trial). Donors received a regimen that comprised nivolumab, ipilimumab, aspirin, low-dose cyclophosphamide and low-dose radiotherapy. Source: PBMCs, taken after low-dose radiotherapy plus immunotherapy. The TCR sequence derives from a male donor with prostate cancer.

The CDR3 DNA follows: TGTGCCAGCAGGGAGGGGGCTGTGACTGAAGCTTTCTTT. It encodes CASREGAVTEAFF. This chain connects TRBV28 to TRBJ1-1; 7 bases map to TRBD1. CDR1 and CDR2 (germline): MDHEN, SYDVKM. The CDR3 consists of 13 residues. Germline trimming cut 6 bases from V and 5 bases from J; bases unmatched to any gene: 6.